This T cell receptor beta chain is drawn from a study of T cell repertoires in cytomegalovirus infection. This clonotype was found a few times. What it binds is not known. A much larger clone differs by one base, so this may be a read error. TCRdb fed the reads into MiXCR, producing one record per CDR3 protein. The sample consists of approximately 390,000 distinct CDR3 sequences, 34% of them appearing once. The V gene lost 4 bases and the J gene lost 4 bases, with 6 bases spanning the gap. The CDR3 runs 12 residues. This receptor was obtained from a human donor in good health (CMV status not recorded). Some clones in this sample may be carry-over from other donors' samples. The material sequenced was cultured PBMCs, taken from culture after CMV antigen stimulation. The chain combines TRBV12-3 or TRBV12-4 with TRBJ2-3; no clear D. The CDR3 region has the DNA TGTGCCAGCAGTTCCTTCTCAGATACGCAGTATTTT. Protein product: CASSSFSDTQYF.